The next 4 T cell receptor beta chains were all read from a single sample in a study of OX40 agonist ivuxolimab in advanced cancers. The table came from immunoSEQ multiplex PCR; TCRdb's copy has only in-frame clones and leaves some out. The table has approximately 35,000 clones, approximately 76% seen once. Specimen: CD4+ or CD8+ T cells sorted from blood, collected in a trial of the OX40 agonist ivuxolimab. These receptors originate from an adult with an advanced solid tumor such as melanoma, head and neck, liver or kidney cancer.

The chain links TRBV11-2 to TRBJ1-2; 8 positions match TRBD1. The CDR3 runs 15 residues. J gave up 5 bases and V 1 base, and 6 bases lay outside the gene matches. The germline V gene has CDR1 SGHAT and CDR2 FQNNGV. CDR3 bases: TGTGCCAGCAGCTTAGGGGGGACAGGAAGATATGGCTACACCTTC. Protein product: CASSLGGTGRYGYTF. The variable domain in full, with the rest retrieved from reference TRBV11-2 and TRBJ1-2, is EAGVAQSPRYKIIEKRQSVAFWCNPISGHATLYWYQQILGQGPKLLIQFQNNGVVDDSQLPKDRFSAERLKGVDSTLKIQPAKLEDSAVYLCASSLGGTGRYGYTFGSGTRLTVV.

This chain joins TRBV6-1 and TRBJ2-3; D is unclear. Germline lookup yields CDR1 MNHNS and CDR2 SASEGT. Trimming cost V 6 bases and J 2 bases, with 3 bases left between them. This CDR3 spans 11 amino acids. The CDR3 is CASRNTDTQYF. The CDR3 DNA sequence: TGTGCCAGCAGGAACACAGATACGCAGTATTTT.

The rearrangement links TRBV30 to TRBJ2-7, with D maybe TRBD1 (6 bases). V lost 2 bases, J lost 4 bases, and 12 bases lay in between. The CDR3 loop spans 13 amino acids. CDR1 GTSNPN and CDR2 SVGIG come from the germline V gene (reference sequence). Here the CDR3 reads CAWSRGFGYEQYF. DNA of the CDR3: TGTGCCTGGAGTAGGGGGTTTGGTTACGAGCAGTACTTC.

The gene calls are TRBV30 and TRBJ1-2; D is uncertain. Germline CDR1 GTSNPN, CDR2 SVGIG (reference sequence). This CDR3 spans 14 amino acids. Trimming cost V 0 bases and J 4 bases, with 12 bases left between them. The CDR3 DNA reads TGTGCCTGGAGTGTTTCGGGTTGGAGCTATGGCTACACCTTC. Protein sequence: CAWSVSGWSYGYTF.